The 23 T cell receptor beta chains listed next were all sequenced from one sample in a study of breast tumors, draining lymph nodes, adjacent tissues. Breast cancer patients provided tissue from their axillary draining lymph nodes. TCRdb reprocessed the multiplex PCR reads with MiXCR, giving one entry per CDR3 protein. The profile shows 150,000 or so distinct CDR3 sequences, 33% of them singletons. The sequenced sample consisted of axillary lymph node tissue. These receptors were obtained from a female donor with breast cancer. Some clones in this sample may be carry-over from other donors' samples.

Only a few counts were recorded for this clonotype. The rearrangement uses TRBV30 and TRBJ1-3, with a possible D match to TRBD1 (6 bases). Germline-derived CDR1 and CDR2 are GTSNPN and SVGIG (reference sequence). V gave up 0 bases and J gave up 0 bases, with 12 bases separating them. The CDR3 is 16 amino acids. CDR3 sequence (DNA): TGTGCCTGGAGTGTACTGGGAGGGGGCTCTGGAAACACCATATATTTT. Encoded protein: CAWSVLGGGSGNTIYF.

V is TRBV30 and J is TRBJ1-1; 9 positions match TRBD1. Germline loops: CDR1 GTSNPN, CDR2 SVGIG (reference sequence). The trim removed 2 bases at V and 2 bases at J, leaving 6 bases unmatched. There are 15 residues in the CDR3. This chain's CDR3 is CAWSLLQGANTEAFF. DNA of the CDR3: TGTGCCTGGAGTCTACTACAGGGGGCAAACACTGAAGCTTTCTTT.

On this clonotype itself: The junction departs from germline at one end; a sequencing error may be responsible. CDR3 sequence reads: CSVRDWRAGGPEVYEQYF. CDR3 in DNA: TGCAGTGTTAGAGATTGGAGAGCGGGAGGGCCCGAGGTGTACGAGCAGTACTTT. This sequence joins TRBV20-1 and TRBJ2-7; TRBD2 matches 10 bases. The germline CDR1 and CDR2 sequences are DFQATT and SNEGSKA (reference sequence). The CDR3 totals 18 residues.

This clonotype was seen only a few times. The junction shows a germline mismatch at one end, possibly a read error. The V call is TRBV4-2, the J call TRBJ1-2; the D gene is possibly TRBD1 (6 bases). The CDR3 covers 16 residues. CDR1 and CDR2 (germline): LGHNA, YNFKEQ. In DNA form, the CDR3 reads TGTGCCAGCAGCCAAGAACCCCAGGGGTGGTGGTATGGGTACACCTTC. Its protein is CASSQEPQGWWYGYTF.

CDR3 sequence (DNA): TGTGCCACGACTTGGGGAGGGACAGGGGGGACTAATGAAAAACTGTTTTTT. Translating gives CATTWGGTGGTNEKLFF. The rearrangement links TRBV2 to TRBJ1-4; 11 bases are a match to TRBD1. Per the germline V gene, CDR1 is SNHLY and CDR2 is FYNNEI. The CDR3 contains 17 residues. Unmatched junction bases numbered 12, after V lost 10 bases and J lost 2 bases. The full variable domain, in which reference TRBV2 and TRBJ1-4 provide the parts outside the CDR3, is EPEVTQTPSHQVTQMGQEVILRCVPISNHLYFYWYRQILGQKVEFLVSFYNNEISEKSEIFDDQFSVERPDGSNFTLKIRSTKLEDSAMYFCATTWGGTGGTNEKLFFGSGTQLSVL.

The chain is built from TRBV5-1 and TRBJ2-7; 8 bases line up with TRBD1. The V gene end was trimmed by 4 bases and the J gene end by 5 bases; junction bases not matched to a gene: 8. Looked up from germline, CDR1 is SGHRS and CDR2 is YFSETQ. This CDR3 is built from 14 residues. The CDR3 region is CASSQDRGEDEQYF. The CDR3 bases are TGCGCCAGCAGCCAAGACAGGGGTGAGGACGAGCAGTACTTC.

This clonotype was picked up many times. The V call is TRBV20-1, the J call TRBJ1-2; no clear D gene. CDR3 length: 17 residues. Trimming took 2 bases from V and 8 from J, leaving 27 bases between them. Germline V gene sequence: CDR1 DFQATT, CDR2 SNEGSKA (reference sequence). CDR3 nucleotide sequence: TGCAGTGCTAGACAACGGGAAAAGAACTCACTTTTTGGGGGCTACACCTTC. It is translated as CSARQREKNSLFGGYTF.

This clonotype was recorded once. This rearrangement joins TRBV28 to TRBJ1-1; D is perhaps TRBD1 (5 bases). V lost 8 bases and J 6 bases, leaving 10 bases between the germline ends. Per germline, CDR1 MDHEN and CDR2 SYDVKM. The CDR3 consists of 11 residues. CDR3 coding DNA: TGTGCCAGCGCAGGGTTTCCTGAAGCTTTCTTT. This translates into CASAGFPEAFF.

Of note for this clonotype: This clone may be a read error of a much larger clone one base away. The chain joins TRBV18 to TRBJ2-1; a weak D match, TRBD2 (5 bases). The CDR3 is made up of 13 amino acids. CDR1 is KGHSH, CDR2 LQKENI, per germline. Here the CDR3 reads CASTRTPRNEQLF. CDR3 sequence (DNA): TGTGCCAGCACTAGGACCCCCCGCAATGAGCAGCTCTTC.

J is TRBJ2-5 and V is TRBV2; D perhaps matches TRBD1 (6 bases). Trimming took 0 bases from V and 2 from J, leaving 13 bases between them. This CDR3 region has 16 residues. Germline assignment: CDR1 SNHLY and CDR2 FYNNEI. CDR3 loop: CASSEAQGRGQETQYF. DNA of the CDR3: TGTGCCAGCAGTGAAGCACAGGGCAGGGGACAAGAGACCCAGTACTTC.

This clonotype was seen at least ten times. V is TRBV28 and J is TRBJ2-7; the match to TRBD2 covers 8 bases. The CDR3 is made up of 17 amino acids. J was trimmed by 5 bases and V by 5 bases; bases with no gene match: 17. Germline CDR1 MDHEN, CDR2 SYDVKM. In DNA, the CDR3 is TGTGCCAGCAGTCCCGTCTCAGGGTTAGCGGGGCTGCACGAGCAGTACTTC. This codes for CASSPVSGLAGLHEQYF.

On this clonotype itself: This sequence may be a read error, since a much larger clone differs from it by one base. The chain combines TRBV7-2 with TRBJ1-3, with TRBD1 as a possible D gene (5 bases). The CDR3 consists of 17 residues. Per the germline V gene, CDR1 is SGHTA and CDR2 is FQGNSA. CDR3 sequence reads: CASSLSVGAGLGNPIYF. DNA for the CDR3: TGTGCCAGCAGCCTGAGCGTCGGGGCAGGGTTGGGAAACCCCATATATTTT.

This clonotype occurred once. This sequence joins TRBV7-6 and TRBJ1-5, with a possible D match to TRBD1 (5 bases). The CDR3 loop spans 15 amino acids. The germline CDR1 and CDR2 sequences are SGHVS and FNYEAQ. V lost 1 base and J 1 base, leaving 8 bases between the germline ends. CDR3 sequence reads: CASSLDRTSNQPQHF. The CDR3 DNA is TGTGCCAGCAGCTTAGACAGGACAAGCAATCAGCCCCAGCATTTT.

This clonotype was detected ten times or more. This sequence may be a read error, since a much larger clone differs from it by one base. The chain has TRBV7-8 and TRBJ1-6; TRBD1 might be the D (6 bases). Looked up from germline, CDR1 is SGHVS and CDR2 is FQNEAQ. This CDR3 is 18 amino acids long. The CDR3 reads CASSLARQGSSYNPPLHF. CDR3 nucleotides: TGTGCCAGCAGCTTAGCGCGGCAGGGGAGCTCCTATAATCCACCCCTCCACTTT. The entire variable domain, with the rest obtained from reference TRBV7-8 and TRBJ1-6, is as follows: GAGVSQSPRYKVAKRGQDVALRCDPISGHVSLFWYQQALGQGPEFLTYFQNEAQLDKSGLPSDRFFAERPEGSVSTLKIQRTQQEDSAVYLCASSLARQGSSYNPPLHFGNGTRLTVT.

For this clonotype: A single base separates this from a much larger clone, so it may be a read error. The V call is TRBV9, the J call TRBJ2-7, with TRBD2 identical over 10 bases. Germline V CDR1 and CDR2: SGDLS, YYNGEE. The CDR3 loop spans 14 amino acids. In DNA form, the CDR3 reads TGTGCCAGCAGCGTTAGTCCTAGCGGGAGCGAGCAGTCCTTC. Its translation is CASSVSPSGSEQSF.

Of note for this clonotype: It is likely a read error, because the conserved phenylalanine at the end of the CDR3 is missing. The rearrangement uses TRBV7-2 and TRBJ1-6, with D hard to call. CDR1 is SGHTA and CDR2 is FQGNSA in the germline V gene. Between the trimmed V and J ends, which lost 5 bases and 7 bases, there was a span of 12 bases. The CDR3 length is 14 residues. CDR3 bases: TGTGCCAGCAGCCCGGAACAGACAAATTCACCCCTCCACCTT. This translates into CASSPEQTNSPLHL.

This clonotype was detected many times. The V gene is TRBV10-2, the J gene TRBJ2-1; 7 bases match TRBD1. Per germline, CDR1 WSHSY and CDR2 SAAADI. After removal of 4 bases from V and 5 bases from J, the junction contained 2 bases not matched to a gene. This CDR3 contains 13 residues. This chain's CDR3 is CASSGQGNNEQFF. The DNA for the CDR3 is TGCGCCAGCAGTGGACAGGGAAACAATGAGCAGTTCTTC.

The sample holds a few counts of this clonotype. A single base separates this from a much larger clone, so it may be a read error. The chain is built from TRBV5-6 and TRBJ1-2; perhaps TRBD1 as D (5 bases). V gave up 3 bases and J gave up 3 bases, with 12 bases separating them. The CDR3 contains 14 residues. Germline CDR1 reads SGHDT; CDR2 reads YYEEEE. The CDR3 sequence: CASSSQTAYYGYTF. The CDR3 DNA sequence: TGTGCCAGCAGCTCCCAGACAGCGTACTATGGCTACACCTTC.

The CDR3 loop is CASSQGTSGGPGELFF. Here the CDR3 DNA reads TGTGCCAGCAGCCAGGGGACTAGCGGAGGCCCCGGGGAGCTGTTTTTT. V usage is TRBV9 and J usage is TRBJ2-2; TRBD2 matches 11 bases. The CDR3 runs to 16 residues. V trimming: 4 bases; J trimming: 6 bases; junction bases outside the gene matches: 8. Germline V gene lookup returns CDR1 SGDLS and CDR2 YYNGEE.

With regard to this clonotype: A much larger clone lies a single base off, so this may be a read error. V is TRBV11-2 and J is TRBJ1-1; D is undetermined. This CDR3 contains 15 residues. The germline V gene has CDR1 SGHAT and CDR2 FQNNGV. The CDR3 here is CAGSRVGSLNTEAFF. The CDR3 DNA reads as TGTGCCGGCAGCCGCGTGGGCTCGCTGAACACTGAAGCTTTCTTT.

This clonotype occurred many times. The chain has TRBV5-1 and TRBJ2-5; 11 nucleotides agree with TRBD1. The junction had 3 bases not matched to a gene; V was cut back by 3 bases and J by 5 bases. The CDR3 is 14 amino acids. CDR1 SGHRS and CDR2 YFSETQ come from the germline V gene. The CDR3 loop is CASSSRTGGETQYF. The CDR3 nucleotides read TGCGCCAGCAGCTCGCGGACAGGGGGCGAGACCCAGTACTTC.

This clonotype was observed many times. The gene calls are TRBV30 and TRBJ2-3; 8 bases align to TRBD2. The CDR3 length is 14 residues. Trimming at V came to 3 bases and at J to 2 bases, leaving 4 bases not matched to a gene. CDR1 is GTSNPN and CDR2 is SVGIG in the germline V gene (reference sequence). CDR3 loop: CAWRSGSPTDTQYF. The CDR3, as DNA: TGTGCCTGGAGGAGCGGGAGCCCCACAGATACGCAGTATTTT. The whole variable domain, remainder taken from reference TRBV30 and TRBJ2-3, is SQTIHQWPATLVQPVGSPLSLECTVEGTSNPNLYWYRQAAGRGLQLLFYSVGIGQISSEVPQNLSASRPQDRQFILSSKKLLLSDSGFYLCAWRSGSPTDTQYFGPGTRLTVL.

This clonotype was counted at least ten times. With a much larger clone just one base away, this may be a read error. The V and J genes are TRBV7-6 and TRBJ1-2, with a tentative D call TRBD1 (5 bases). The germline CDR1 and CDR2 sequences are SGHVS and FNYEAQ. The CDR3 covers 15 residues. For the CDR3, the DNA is TGTGCCAGCAGCTTAGGGGCGGGGGTAGGCTATGGCTACCCCTTC. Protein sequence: CASSLGAGVGYGYPF.